The 9 T cell receptor beta chains in this list originate from one sample, sequenced in a study of early T cells in non-severe SARS-CoV-2 infection. Via MiXCR, TCRdb re-called the 5' RACE reads, giving one row per CDR3 protein. This table holds about 60,000 distinct CDR3 sequences, less than 20% found once. The starting material was whole blood, obtained at baseline. These receptors all come from an adult who was a healthcare worker with PCR-confirmed SARS-CoV-2 infection or an uninfected control (not recorded which).

Only a few counts were recorded for this clonotype. The chain combines TRBV20-1 with TRBJ1-1; D is perhaps TRBD1 (6 bases). This CDR3 spans 14 amino acids. V lost 0 bases and J 3 bases, leaving 11 bases between the germline ends. In germline, CDR1 is DFQATT, CDR2 SNEGSKA (reference sequence). The CDR3 protein is CSARDGRGHTEAFF. As DNA, the CDR3 is TGCAGTGCTAGAGATGGCAGGGGCCACACTGAAGCTTTCTTT.

A few counts support this clonotype. The CDR3 reads CASSLRQGAREQYF. For the CDR3, the DNA is TGTGCCAGCAGTTTACGACAGGGGGCGCGAGAGCAGTACTTC. The V and J genes are TRBV12-3 or TRBV12-4 and TRBJ2-7; 10 bases agree with TRBD1. The CDR3 extends over 14 amino acids. V was pared by 2 bases and J by 7 bases, with 5 bases of the junction left unmatched.

CDR3 nucleotides: TGTGCCAGCAGTCTAGCGGGAGGGCCAAAAGCCTACGAGCAGTACTTC. Translating it yields CASSLAGGPKAYEQYF. V gene TRBV6-5 combines with J gene TRBJ2-7; 12 nucleotides agree with TRBD2. This CDR3 region has 16 residues. Trimming cost V 5 bases and J 2 bases; bases outside gene matches: 7. The germline gives CDR1 MNHEY, CDR2 SVGAGI.

The rearrangement joins TRBV7-9 to TRBJ1-1, with a possible D match to TRBD1 (5 bases). Between the trimmed V and J ends, which lost 5 bases and 3 bases, there was a span of 7 bases. This CDR3 has 12 residues. Germline V CDR1 and CDR2: SEHNR, FQNEAQ (reference sequence). The CDR3 reads CASSRGHTEAFF. CDR3 nucleotides: TGTGCCAGCAGCCGGGGACACACTGAAGCTTTCTTT.

The chain combines TRBV6-5 with TRBJ2-4; D is possibly TRBD2 (6 bases). CDR1 MNHEY and CDR2 SVGAGI come from the germline V gene. The CDR3 extends over 15 amino acids. Trimming removed 5 bases from V and 3 bases from J, with 14 bases in between. CDR3: CASSPTGGRKNIQYF. CDR3 in DNA: TGTGCCAGCAGTCCCACCGGAGGGCGCAAAAACATTCAGTACTTC.

Only a few counts were recorded for this clonotype. The chain carries TRBV6-1 and TRBJ2-5; D not resolved. V lost 6 bases and J 1 base, leaving 9 bases between the germline ends. In germline, CDR1 is MNHNS, CDR2 SASEGT. CDR3 length: 13 amino acids. The CDR3 is CASSRQVQETQYF. CDR3 in DNA: TGTGCCAGCAGCAGACAAGTCCAAGAGACCCAGTACTTC.

In its sample, this clonotype was seen many times. V gene TRBV7-9 combines with J gene TRBJ1-1; 7 bases align to TRBD1. V shed 8 bases and J 1 base; nucleotides not matched to a gene: 7. The CDR3 consists of 14 residues. From germline, CDR1 is SEHNR and CDR2 FQNEAQ (reference sequence). CDR3 sequence reads: CASHGQDPNTEAFF. For the CDR3, the DNA is TGTGCCAGCCACGGACAGGACCCGAACACTGAAGCTTTCTTT.

This chain links TRBV5-1 with TRBJ2-1; 10 bases align to TRBD2. The CDR3 is made up of 16 amino acids. Germline values: CDR1 SGHRS, CDR2 YFSETQ. V was clipped by 5 bases and J by 6 bases; unmatched bases: 11. The CDR3 DNA reads as TGCGCCAGCAGGGGGGACTTAGCGGGAGGTTCCAATGAGCAGTTCTTC. Encoded protein: CASRGDLAGGSNEQFF.

The CDR3 here is CSAQDPRVRQIQYF. The CDR3 coding sequence is TGCAGTGCTCAGGACCCCCGGGTTCGACAAATTCAGTACTTC. The chain is built from TRBV20-1 and TRBJ2-4; no reliable D call. Germline V CDR1 and CDR2: DFQATT, SNEGSKA (reference sequence). This CDR3 region has 14 residues. Trimming cost V 5 bases and J 10 bases, with 21 bases left between them.